These T cell receptor beta chains were read from a single sample in a study of OX40 agonist ivuxolimab in advanced cancers. Libraries were prepared by immunoSEQ multiplex PCR; TCRdb keeps only in-frame clonotypes and omits some of them. The sample contains around 38,000 clones, 75% to 90% of which appear only once. Specimen: CD4+ or CD8+ T cells sorted from blood, collected in a trial of the OX40 agonist ivuxolimab. These receptors were obtained from an adult with an advanced solid tumor such as melanoma, head and neck, liver or kidney cancer. Each CDR3 is given with its conserved first and last residue. A D gene is named only where the DNA matches it firmly. Clone size, where shown, is once, few, many, or a class for clones that have expanded.

TRBV27	-	TRBD2	TRBJ2-7	TGTGCCAGCAGTTTATTAGCGGGAGGCTACGAGCAGTACTTC	CASSLLAGGYEQYF
TRBV7-6	-	-	TRBJ1-2	TGTGCCAGCAGCTCAGGACAGTACTCGTTCTATGGCTACACCTTC	CASSSGQYSFYGYTF
TRBV15	-	TRBD1	TRBJ1-4	TGTGCCACCAGCATCCAGGGGGCGAGGCGGGCTAATGAAAAACTGTTTTTT	CATSIQGARRANEKLFF
TRBV6-5	-	-	TRBJ1-1	TGTGCCAGCAGTTACCAGGGTTTGAACACTGAAGCTTTCTTT	CASSYQGLNTEAFF
TRBV7-8	-	TRBD2	TRBJ2-1	TGTGCCAGCAGCCCGCCGGGGGGGGGCGGAAATGAGCAGTTCTTC	CASSPPGGGGNEQFF
TRBV5-4	-	-	TRBJ2-7	TGTGCCAGCAGCTTGTTCAGGGACGAGCAGTACTTC	CASSLFRDEQYF
TRBV27	-	-	TRBJ2-3	TGTGCCAGCGGAGATCGCTCAGATACGCAGTATTTT	CASGDRSDTQYF
TRBV19	-	-	TRBJ2-7	TGTGCCAGTAGTATAGTGTCTCAGGAGAACTACGAGCAGTACTTC	CASSIVSQENYEQYF
TRBV4-1	-	-	TRBJ2-3	TGCGCCAGCAGCCCCTCAGCAGCGGGCCAGGGTGCAGATACGCAGTATTTT	CASSPSAAGQGADTQYF
TRBV27	few	-	TRBJ2-7	TGTGCCAGCAGCTACGGCTACGAGCAGTACTTC	CASSYGYEQYF
TRBV5-4	-	-	TRBJ2-7	TGTGCCAGCAGCGGGGGTACAGATTACGAGCAGTACTTC	CASSGGTDYEQYF
TRBV2	few	-	TRBJ1-2	TGTGCCAGCAGTGAACGGGACCGCGATCGCTATGGCTACACCTTC	CASSERDRDRYGYTF
TRBV2	once	TRBD1	TRBJ2-5	TGTGCCAGCAGCGGTCCGGGACAGGGATCCCAAGAGACCCAGTACTTC	CASSGPGQGSQETQYF
TRBV9	-	-	TRBJ1-4	TGTGCCAGCAGCCGGGGGACGGTCCGTGAAAAACTGTTTTTT	CASSRGTVREKLFF
TRBV19	-	TRBD1	TRBJ1-5	TGTGCCAGTACCCCCTATGGGACAGGGGTCCATAGCAATCAGCCCCAGCATTTT	CASTPYGTGVHSNQPQHF
TRBV7-9	-	-	TRBJ2-3	TGTGCCAGCAGTTTAGAGGGGCCCACAGATACGCAGTATTTT	CASSLEGPTDTQYF
TRBV7-6	-	-	TRBJ1-6	TGTGCCAGCAGTCCATCAGGTGGCAATTCACCCCTCCACTTT	CASSPSGGNSPLHF
TRBV10-3	-	TRBD2	TRBJ2-3	TGTGCCATCGGCTCTAGCGGGAGGAGTGCAGATACGCAGTATTTT	CAIGSSGRSADTQYF
TRBV29-1	-	-	TRBJ2-7	TGCAGCGTTGATCGAGGCTACGAGCAGTACTTC	CSVDRGYEQYF
TRBV14	-	-	TRBJ1-2	TGTGCCAGCAGCCAAGGACTAACAGGGAACTATGGCTACACCTTC	CASSQGLTGNYGYTF
TRBV28	-	-	TRBJ2-7	TGTGCCAGCACCCCAGTCGGGGAATCCTTATACGAGCAGTACTTC	CASTPVGESLYEQYF
TRBV7-2	once	-	TRBJ1-2	TGTGCCAGCAGCTCCGTGACAGAATTCTATGGCTACACCTTC	CASSSVTEFYGYTF
TRBV9	-	-	TRBJ2-5	TGTGCCAGCAGCGTACGGACAGTCCAAGAGACCCAGTACTTC	CASSVRTVQETQYF
TRBV2	-	-	TRBJ1-2	TGTGCCAGCAGCCTGATTGGGTTGGAAAGGTATGGCTACACCTTC	CASSLIGLERYGYTF
TRBV11-2	few	-	TRBJ2-4	TGTGCCAGCAGCTTGAAGGCTGACAAAAACATTCAGTACTTC	CASSLKADKNIQYF
TRBV28	-	-	TRBJ2-1	TGTGCCAGCCACACCCCGGGACGGAGAAATGAGCAGTTCTTC	CASHTPGRRNEQFF